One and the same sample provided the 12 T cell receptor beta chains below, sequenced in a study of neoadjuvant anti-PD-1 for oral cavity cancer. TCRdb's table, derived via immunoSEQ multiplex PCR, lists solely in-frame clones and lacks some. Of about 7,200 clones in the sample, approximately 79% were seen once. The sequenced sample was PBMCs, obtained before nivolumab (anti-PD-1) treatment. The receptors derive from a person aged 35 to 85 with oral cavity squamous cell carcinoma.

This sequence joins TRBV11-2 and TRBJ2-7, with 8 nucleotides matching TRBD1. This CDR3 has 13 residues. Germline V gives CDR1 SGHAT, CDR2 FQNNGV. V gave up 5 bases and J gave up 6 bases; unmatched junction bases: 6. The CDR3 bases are TGTGCCAGCAGCCGTTACGGGACAGGCGAGCAGTACTTC. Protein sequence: CASSRYGTGEQYF.

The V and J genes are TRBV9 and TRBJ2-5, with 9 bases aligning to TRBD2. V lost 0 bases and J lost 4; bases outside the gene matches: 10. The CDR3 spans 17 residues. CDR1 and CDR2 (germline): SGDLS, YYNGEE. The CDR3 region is CASSVGGGGGVTETQYF. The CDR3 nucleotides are TGTGCCAGCAGCGTAGGAGGCGGGGGGGGCGTTACAGAGACCCAGTACTTC.

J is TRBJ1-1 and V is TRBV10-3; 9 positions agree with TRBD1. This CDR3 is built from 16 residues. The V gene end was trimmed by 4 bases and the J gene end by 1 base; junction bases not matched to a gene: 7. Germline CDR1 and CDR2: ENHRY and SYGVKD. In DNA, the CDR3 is TGTGCCATCAGTGTATCACAGGGGGCCTCGAACACTGAAGCTTTCTTT. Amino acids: CAISVSQGASNTEAFF.

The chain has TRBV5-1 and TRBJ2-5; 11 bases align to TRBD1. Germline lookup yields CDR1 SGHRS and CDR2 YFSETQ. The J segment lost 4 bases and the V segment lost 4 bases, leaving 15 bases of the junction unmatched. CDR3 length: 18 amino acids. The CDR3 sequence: CASSLGTGGALRIETQYF. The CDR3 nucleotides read TGCGCCAGCAGCCTAGGGACAGGGGGAGCATTGAGAATAGAGACCCAGTACTTC.

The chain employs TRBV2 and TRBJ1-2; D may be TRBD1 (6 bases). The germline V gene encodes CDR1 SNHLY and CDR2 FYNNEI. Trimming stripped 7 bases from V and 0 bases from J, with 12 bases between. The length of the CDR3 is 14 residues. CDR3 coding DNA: TGTGCCAGCACAGGGGCGGGGGCTAACTATGGCTACACCTTC. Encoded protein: CASTGAGANYGYTF. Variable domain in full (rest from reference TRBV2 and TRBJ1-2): EPEVTQTPSHQVTQMGQEVILRCVPISNHLYFYWYRQILGQKVEFLVSFYNNEISEKSEIFDDQFSVERPDGSNFTLKIRSTKLEDSAMYFCASTGAGANYGYTFGSGTRLTVV.

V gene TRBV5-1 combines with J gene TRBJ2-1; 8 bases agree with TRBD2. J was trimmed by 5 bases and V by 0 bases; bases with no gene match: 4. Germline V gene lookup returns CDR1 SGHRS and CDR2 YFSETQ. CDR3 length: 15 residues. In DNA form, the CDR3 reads TGCGCCAGCAGCTTGGCGGGGGGGGCAGACAATGAGCAGTTCTTC. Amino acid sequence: CASSLAGGADNEQFF.

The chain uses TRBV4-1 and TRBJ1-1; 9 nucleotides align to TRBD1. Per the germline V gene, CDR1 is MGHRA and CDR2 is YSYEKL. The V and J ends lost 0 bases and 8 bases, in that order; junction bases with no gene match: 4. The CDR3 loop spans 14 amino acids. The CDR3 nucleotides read TGCGCCAGCAGCCAAGATGGGACAGGGCGAGAAGCTTTCTTT. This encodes CASSQDGTGREAFF.

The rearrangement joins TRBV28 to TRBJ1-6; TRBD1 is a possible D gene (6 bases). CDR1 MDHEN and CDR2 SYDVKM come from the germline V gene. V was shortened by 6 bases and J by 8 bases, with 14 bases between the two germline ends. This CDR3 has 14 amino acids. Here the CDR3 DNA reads TGTGCCAGCAGAGTCCCGGGACAATATTCACCCCTCCACTTT. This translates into CASRVPGQYSPLHF.

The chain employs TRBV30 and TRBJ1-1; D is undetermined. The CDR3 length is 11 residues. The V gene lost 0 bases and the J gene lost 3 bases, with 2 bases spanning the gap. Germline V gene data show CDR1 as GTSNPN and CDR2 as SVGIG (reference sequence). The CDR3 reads CAWSVYTEAFF. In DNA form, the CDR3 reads TGTGCCTGGAGTGTTTACACTGAAGCTTTCTTT.

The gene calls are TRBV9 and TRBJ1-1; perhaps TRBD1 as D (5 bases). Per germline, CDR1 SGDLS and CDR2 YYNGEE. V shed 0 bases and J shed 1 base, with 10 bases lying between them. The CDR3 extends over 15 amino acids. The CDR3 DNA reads TGTGCCAGCAGCGTAGTGGGGCTGGAGAACACTGAAGCTTTCTTT. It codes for CASSVVGLENTEAFF.

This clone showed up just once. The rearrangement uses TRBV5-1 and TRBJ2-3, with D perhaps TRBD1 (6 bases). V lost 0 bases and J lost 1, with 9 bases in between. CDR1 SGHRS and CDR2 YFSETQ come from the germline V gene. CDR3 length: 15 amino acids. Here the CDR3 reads CASSLGGLGTDTQYF. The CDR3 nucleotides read TGCGCCAGCAGCTTGGGGGGGCTGGGCACAGATACGCAGTATTTT.

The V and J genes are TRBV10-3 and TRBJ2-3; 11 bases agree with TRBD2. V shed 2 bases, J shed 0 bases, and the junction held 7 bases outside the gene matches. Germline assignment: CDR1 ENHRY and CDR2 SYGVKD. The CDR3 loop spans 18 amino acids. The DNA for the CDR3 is TGTGCCATCAGTGAGACGCTAGCGGGGGGACCTAGCACAGATACGCAGTATTTT. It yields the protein CAISETLAGGPSTDTQYF.